A selection of T cell receptor beta chains follows, all from one sample in a study of breast tumors, draining lymph nodes, adjacent tissues. One entry per CDR3 protein results from TCRdb running MiXCR on the multiplex PCR reads. Of 83,000 or so distinct CDR3 sequences listed, roughly 19% were seen once; the top ten hold about 2.4%. What was sequenced was axillary lymph node tissue. These TCRs come from a female donor with breast cancer. Some clones in this sample may be carry-over from other donors' samples. CDR3s include the opening cysteine and the closing phenylalanine or tryptophan. A D gene is named only where the DNA matches it firmly. Not all rows give a size; the values are once, few, many and, for expanded clones, a class.

D | size | J | V | length | DNA | CDR3
- | many | TRBJ2-7 | TRBV27 | 13 | TGTGCCAGCAGGGGTCCTAGTTCCTACGAGCAGTACTTC | CASRGPSSYEQYF
TRBD1 | many | TRBJ2-3 | TRBV19 | 15 | TGTGCCAGTAGTATGGGACAGGGGATGACAGATACGCAGTATTTT | CASSMGQGMTDTQYF
- | many | TRBJ2-3 | TRBV5-1 | 14 | TGCGCCAGCAGCTTGGGAGGCAGCACAGATACGCAGTATTTT | CASSLGGSTDTQYF
- | many | TRBJ1-2 | TRBV2 | 12 | TGTGCCAGCACCAGGGACGACTATGGCTACACCTTC | CASTRDDYGYTF
- | once | TRBJ1-2 | TRBV12-3/TRBV12-4 | 12 | TGTGCCAGCAGCCAGGTCGTGTGGGACTACACCTTC | CASSQVVWDYTF
- | many | TRBJ2-5 | TRBV12-3/TRBV12-4 | 16 | TGTGCCAGCAGTTACGACGGGCAGGGCGAGCGGGAGACCCAGTACTTC | CASSYDGQGERETQYF
- | many | TRBJ2-5 | TRBV12-3/TRBV12-4 | 13 | TGTGCCAGCAGTTTAAACAGGGCTGAGACCCAGTACTTC | CASSLNRAETQYF
TRBD2 | - | TRBJ2-4 | TRBV4-2 | 17 | TGTGCCAGCAGCCAAGTCCTACTGGGGGGGACCAAAAACATTCAGTACTTC | CASSQVLLGGTKNIQYF
- | many | TRBJ2-3 | TRBV4-3 | 14 | TGCGCCAGCAGCCAAGGGGGAGGCACAGATACGCAGTATTTT | CASSQGGGTDTQYF
- | - | TRBJ1-1 | TRBV6-1 | 11 | TGTGCCAGCAGGGCGAGTAATGAAGCTTTCTTT | CASRASNEAFF
- | many | TRBJ1-6 | TRBV3-1 | 14 | TGTGCCAGCAGCCAAGGGCAGCCTAATTCACCCCTCCACTTT | CASSQGQPNSPLHF
TRBD2 | many | TRBJ2-7 | TRBV4-2 | 16 | TGTGCCAGCAGCCAATACACTAGCGGGGGCACCTACGAGCAGTACTTC | CASSQYTSGGTYEQYF
- | many | TRBJ2-7 | TRBV5-4 | 16 | TGTGCCAGCAGCCCTGGTGGGACTCCCGCTATTTACGAGCAGTACTTC | CASSPGGTPAIYEQYF
- | many | TRBJ1-4 | TRBV15 | 17 | TGTGCCACCAGCAGAGGTGACGGGAACAATTTAAATGAAAAACTGTTTTTT | CATSRGDGNNLNEKLFF
- | many | TRBJ1-6 | TRBV4-1 | 18 | TGCGCCAGCAGCCCTAGAGATGAACAGAGCTCCTATAATTCACCCCTCCACTTT | CASSPRDEQSSYNSPLHF
- | many | TRBJ2-1 | TRBV29-1 | 13 | TGCAGCGTTGAAAGGGGCTCCTACAATGAGCAGTTCTTC | CSVERGSYNEQFF
TRBD1 | many | TRBJ1-4 | TRBV4-2 | 15 | TGTGCCAGCAGCCAAGAGGGGACAGGAGATGAAAAACTGTTTTTT | CASSQEGTGDEKLFF
- | many | TRBJ2-3 | TRBV7-2 | 14 | TGTGCCAGCAGCTCCCGGGCCCTCACAGATACGCAGTATTTT | CASSSRALTDTQYF
- | many | TRBJ1-2 | TRBV5-8 | 15 | TGTGCCAGCAGCCGTCCGGCAGGGGAGGAGAGTGGCTACACCTTC | CASSRPAGEESGYTF
- | few | TRBJ2-4 | TRBV4-3 | 16 | TGCGCCAGCAGCTTGGCTGGGACCGTAGGGGGAAACATTCAGTACTTC | CASSLAGTVGGNIQYF
- | few | TRBJ1-2 | TRBV3-1 | 14 | TGTGCCAGCAGCCAAGAGGTGAAAGGCTATGGCTACACCTTC | CASSQEVKGYGYTF
- | many | TRBJ1-5 | TRBV4-1 | 15 | TGCGCCAGCAGCCAAGCGGGACAAAACAATCAGCCCCAGCATTTT | CASSQAGQNNQPQHF
- | many | TRBJ2-7 | TRBV28 | 12 | TGTGCCAGCAGTTTATACGTCTACGAGCAGTACTTC | CASSLYVYEQYF
- | - | TRBJ2-4 | TRBV6-2/TRBV6-3 | 19 | TGTGCCAGCAGTTACTCAGAATCAGGGCGGTATCTTGCCAAAAACATTCAGTACTTC | CASSYSESGRYLAKNIQYF
- | many | TRBJ2-2 | TRBV10-3 | 15 | TGTGCCACCAATTTAGGGACTTCGAACACCGGGGAGCTGTTTTTT | CATNLGTSNTGELFF
- | many | TRBJ2-7 | TRBV29-1 | 13 | TGCAGCGTTTCAGGGGGCGGGGGCTACGAGCAGTACTTC | CSVSGGGGYEQYF
- | many | TRBJ2-5 | TRBV7-2 | 14 | TGTGCCAGCAGCTTATCCTTACACCAAGAGACCCAGTACTTC | CASSLSLHQETQYF
TRBD2 | many | TRBJ2-7 | TRBV5-1 | 16 | TGCGCCAGCAGCTTGCCTAGCGGGAGGGGTAGTTACGAGCAGTACTTC | CASSLPSGRGSYEQYF
- | - | TRBJ2-2 | TRBV20-1 | 12 | TGCAGTGCTAGTTGGGGGGCCGGGGAGCTGTTTTTT | CSASWGAGELFF
- | - | TRBJ1-1 | TRBV24-1 | 13 | TGTGCCACCAGTGACCCAGGTTCCACTGAAGCTTTCTTT | CATSDPGSTEAFF
- | many | TRBJ2-5 | TRBV29-1 | 14 | TGCAGCGTTGCCCCCAGGGGAGTAGTCGAGACCCAGTACTTC | CSVAPRGVVETQYF
- | - | TRBJ1-5 | TRBV18 | 13 | TGTGCCAGCTCGCAAGAGTATAATCAGCCCCAGCATTTT | CASSQEYNQPQHF
TRBD2 | - | TRBJ2-4 | TRBV5-1 | 13 | TGCGCCAGCAGCCTCTCGGGGGGGAACATTCAGTACTTC | CASSLSGGNIQYF
- | many | TRBJ2-1 | TRBV9 | 18 | TGTGCCAGCAGCGTAGGCCCTGGGACCCTGAGCTCCTACAATGAGCAGTTCTTC | CASSVGPGTLSSYNEQFF
- | many | TRBJ1-5 | TRBV20-1 | 18 | TGCAGTGCTAGGGCCCTGGGGCAGGTTCGGACTAGCAATCAGCCCCAGCATTTT | CSARALGQVRTSNQPQHF
- | many | TRBJ2-3 | TRBV7-3 | 16 | TGTGCCAGCAGCTTAGTCGGGACTCCTAGCACAGATACGCAGTATTTT | CASSLVGTPSTDTQYF
- | - | TRBJ2-5 | TRBV24-1 | 21 | TGCGCCACCAGTGATTCCTCTCTCTTCAGGGGCAGAGGGGTGGACAAGGAGACCCTGTACTTC | CATSDSSLFRGRGVDKETLYF
- | many | TRBJ2-1 | TRBV29-1 | 13 | TGCAGCGTTGTGGTCGGGTTAGGCAATGAGCAGTTCTTC | CSVVVGLGNEQFF
- | many | TRBJ1-3 | TRBV2 | 14 | TGTGCCAGCACCTCCCGGCCGGGAGGAAACACCATATATTTT | CASTSRPGGNTIYF
TRBD2 | many | TRBJ2-2 | TRBV10-3 | 15 | TGTGCCACAACCGGGACTAGCGGGAGAAGCGGGGAGCTGTTTTTT | CATTGTSGRSGELFF
TRBD1 | many | TRBJ1-2 | TRBV6-5 | 17 | TGTGCCAGCAGTTACTCAACGGGACAGGGCATGGTCTATGGCTACACCTTC | CASSYSTGQGMVYGYTF
TRBD1 | many | TRBJ1-6 | TRBV5-5 | 15 | TGTGCCAGCAGCCAGAGGACAGGGGTGGGTTCACCCCTCCACTTT | CASSQRTGVGSPLHF
- | many | TRBJ2-7 | TRBV7-8 | 13 | TGTGCCAGCAGCGGACCCGGGGAGCACGAGCAGTACTTC | CASSGPGEHEQYF
TRBD1 | - | TRBJ2-5 | TRBV4-2 | 17 | TGTGCCAGCAGCCAAGCCGGGACAGGGGGACTCCAAGAGACCCAGTACTTC | CASSQAGTGGLQETQYF
- | many | TRBJ1-6 | TRBV27 | 12 | TGTGCCAGCAGTTTTGCGAATTCACCCCTCCACTTT | CASSFANSPLHF
- | many | TRBJ1-3 | TRBV12-3/TRBV12-4 | 15 | TGTGCCAGCAGTCCCGGATCGGGTAGGGTAAACACCATATATTTT | CASSPGSGRVNTIYF
TRBD2 | many | TRBJ2-7 | TRBV6-5 | 12 | TGTGCCACCACGACCAGCGGGGACGAGCAGTACTTC | CATTTSGDEQYF
- | - | TRBJ1-3 | TRBV28 | 14 | TGTGCCAGCAGTCCTCACACCTCTGGAAACACCATATATTTT | CASSPHTSGNTIYF
- | - | TRBJ1-2 | TRBV3-1 | 15 | TGTGCCAGCGGCCAAGTTTCAGGGGACAACTATGGCTACACCTTC | CASGQVSGDNYGYTF
- | many | TRBJ1-2 | TRBV6-5 | 14 | TGTGCCAGCACTAGACTCGGAGCTAACTATGGCTACACCTTC | CASTRLGANYGYTF
TRBD1 | many | TRBJ2-7 | TRBV5-1 | 14 | TGCGCCAGCAGAGGGACAGGGGGGGCCTACGAGCAGTACTTC | CASRGTGGAYEQYF
TRBD1 | - | TRBJ1-1 | TRBV9 | 14 | TGTGCCAGCAGCGTAGCCTACAGGGGCACTGAAGCTTTCTTT | CASSVAYRGTEAFF
- | many | TRBJ2-1 | TRBV6-2/TRBV6-3 | 12 | TGTGCCAGCAGGGACGACTACAATGAGCAGTTCTTC | CASRDDYNEQFF
TRBD1 | few | TRBJ1-6 | TRBV18 | 14 | TGTGCCAGCTCACCCGGGACAGCCTATTCACCCCTCCACTTT | CASSPGTAYSPLHF
- | - | TRBJ2-4 | TRBV20-1 | 15 | TGCAGTGCTCCCGACTCCCTACAGGCCAAAAACATTCAGTACTTC | CSAPDSLQAKNIQYF